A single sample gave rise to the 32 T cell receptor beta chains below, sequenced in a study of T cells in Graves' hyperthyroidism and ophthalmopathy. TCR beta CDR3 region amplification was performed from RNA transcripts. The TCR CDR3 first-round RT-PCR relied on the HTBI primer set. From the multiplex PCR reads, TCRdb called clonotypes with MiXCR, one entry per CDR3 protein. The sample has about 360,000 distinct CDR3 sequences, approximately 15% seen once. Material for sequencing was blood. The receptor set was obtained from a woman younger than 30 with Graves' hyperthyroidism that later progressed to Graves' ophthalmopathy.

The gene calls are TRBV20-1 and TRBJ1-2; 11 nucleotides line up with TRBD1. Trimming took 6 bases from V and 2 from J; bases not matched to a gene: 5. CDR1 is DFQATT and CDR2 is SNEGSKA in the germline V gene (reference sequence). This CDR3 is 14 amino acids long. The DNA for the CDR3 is TGCAGTGCCTGGACAGGGGGCCAAAACTATGGCTACACCTTC. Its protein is CSAWTGGQNYGYTF.

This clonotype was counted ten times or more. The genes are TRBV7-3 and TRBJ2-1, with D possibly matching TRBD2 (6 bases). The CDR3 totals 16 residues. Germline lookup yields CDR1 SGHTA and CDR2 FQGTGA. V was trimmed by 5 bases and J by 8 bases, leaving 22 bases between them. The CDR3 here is CASSRTGGPPWDEQFF. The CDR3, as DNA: TGTGCCAGCAGCCGAACTGGAGGGCCACCCTGGGATGAGCAGTTCTTC. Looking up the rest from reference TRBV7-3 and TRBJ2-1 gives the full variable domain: GAGVSQTPSNKVTEKGKYVELRCDPISGHTALYWYRQSLGQGPEFLIYFQGTGAADDSGLPNDRFFAVRPEGSVSTLKIQRTERGDSAVYLCASSRTGGPPWDEQFFGPGTRLTVL.

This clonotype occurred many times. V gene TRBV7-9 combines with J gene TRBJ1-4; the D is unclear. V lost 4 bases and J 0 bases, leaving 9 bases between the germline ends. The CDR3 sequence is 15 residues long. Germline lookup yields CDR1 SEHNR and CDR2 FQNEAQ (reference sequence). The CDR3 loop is CASSWKDATNEKLFF. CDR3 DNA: TGTGCCAGCAGCTGGAAGGATGCAACTAATGAAAAACTGTTTTTT.

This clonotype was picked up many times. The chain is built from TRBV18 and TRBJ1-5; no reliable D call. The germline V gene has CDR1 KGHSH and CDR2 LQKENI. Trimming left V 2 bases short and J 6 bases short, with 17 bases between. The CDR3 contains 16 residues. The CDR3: CASSPVGAGVSQPQHF. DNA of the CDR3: TGTGCCAGCTCACCAGTAGGAGCTGGCGTAAGTCAGCCCCAGCATTTT. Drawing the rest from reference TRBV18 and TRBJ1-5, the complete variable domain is NAGVMQNPRHLVRRRGQEARLRCSPMKGHSHVYWYRQLPEEGLKFMVYLQKENIIDESGMPKERFSAEFPKEGPSILRIQQVVRGDSAAYFCASSPVGAGVSQPQHFGDGTRLSIL.

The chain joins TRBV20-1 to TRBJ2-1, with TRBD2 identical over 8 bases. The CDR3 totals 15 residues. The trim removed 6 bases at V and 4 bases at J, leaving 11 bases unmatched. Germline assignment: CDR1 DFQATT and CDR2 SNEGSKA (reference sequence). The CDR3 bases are TGCAGTGCCCCAGGGACTAGTGTAGGATACAATGAGCAGTTCTTC. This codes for CSAPGTSVGYNEQFF.

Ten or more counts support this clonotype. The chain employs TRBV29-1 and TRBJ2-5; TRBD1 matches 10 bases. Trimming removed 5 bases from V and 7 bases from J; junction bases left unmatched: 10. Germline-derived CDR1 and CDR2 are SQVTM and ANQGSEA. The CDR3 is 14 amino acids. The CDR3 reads CSVQLGTGVGTQYF. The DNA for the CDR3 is TGCAGCGTTCAACTGGGGACAGGGGTAGGGACCCAGTACTTC.

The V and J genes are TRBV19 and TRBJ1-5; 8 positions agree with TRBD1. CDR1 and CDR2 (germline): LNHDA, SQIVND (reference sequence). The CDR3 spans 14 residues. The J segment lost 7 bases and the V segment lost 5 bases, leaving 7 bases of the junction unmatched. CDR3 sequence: CASSLSGGRQPQHF. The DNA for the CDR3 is TGTGCCAGTAGTCTCTCAGGGGGCAGGCAGCCCCAGCATTTT. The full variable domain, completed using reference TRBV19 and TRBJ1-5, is DGGITQSPKYLFRKEGQNVTLSCEQNLNHDAMYWYRQDPGQGLRLIYYSQIVNDFQKGDIAEGYSVSREKKESFPLTVTSAQKNPTAFYLCASSLSGGRQPQHFGDGTRLSIL.

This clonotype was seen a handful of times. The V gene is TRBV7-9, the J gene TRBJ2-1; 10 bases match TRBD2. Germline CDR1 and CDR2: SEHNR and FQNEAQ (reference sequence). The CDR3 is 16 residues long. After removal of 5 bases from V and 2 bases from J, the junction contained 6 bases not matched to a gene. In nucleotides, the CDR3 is TGTGCCAGCAGCCCGGGACTAGCGTTACCCTACAATGAGCAGTTCTTC. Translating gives CASSPGLALPYNEQFF. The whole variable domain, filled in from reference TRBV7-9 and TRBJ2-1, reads DTGVSQNPRHKITKRGQNVTFRCDPISEHNRLYWYRQTLGQGPEFLTYFQNEAQLEKSRLLSDRFSAERPKGSFSTLEIQRTEQGDSAMYLCASSPGLALPYNEQFFGPGTRLTVL.

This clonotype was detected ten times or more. CDR3 protein: CASSLVQAGGYTF. Here the CDR3 DNA reads TGTGCCAGCAGTTTAGTTCAGGCGGGGGGCTACACCTTC. This chain links TRBV27 with TRBJ1-2; no reliable D call. V was pared by 2 bases and J by 8 bases, with 12 bases between. From germline, CDR1 is MNHEY and CDR2 SMNVEV (reference sequence). The CDR3 has 13 amino acids.

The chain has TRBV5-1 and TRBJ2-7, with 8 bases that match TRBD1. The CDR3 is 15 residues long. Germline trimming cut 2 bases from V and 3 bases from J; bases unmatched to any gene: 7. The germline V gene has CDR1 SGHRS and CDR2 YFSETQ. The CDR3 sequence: CASSFGQGVGYEQYF. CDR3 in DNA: TGCGCCAGCAGCTTTGGACAGGGAGTAGGCTACGAGCAGTACTTC.

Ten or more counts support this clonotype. This CDR3 is CASSLQGTVNTEAFF. The CDR3 region has the DNA TGTGCCAGCAGCTTACAAGGGACCGTGAACACTGAAGCTTTCTTT. The chain employs TRBV5-6 and TRBJ1-1; maybe TRBD1 (5 bases). Germline-derived CDR1 and CDR2 are SGHDT and YYEEEE. Trimming took 2 bases from V and 0 from J, leaving 11 bases between them. The CDR3 is made up of 15 amino acids.

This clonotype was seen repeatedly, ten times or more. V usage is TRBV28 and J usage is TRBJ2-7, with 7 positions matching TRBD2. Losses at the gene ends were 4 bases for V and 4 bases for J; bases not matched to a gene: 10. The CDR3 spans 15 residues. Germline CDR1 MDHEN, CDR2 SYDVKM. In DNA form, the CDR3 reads TGTGCCAGCAGTTATCTGGGTCCGCGGGGGTACGAGCAGTACTTC. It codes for CASSYLGPRGYEQYF.

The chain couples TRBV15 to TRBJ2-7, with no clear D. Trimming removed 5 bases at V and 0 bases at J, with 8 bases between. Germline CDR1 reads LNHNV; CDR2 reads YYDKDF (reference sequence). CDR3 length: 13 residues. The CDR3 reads CATSGSSSYEQYF. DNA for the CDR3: TGTGCCACCAGCGGGTCTAGCTCCTACGAGCAGTACTTC.

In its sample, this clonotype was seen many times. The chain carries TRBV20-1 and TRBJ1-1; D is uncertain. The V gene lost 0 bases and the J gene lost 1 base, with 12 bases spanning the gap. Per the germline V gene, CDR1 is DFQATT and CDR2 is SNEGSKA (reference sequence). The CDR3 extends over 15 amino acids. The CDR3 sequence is CSARDIVSPNTEAFF. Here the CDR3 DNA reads TGCAGTGCTAGAGATATAGTCTCCCCGAACACTGAAGCTTTCTTT.

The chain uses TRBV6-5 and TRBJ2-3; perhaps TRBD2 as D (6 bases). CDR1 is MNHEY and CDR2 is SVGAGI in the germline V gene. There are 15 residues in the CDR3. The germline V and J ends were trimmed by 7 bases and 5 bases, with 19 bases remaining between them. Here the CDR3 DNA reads TGTGCCAGCAAGTTGACCACGGGAGACGGAGATACGCAGTATTTT. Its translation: CASKLTTGDGDTQYF.

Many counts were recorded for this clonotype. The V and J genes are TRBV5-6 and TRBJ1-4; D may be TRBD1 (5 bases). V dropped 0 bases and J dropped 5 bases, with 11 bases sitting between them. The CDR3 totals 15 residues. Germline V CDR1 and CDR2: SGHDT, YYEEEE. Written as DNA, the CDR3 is TGTGCCAGCAGCTTGGTCCCGCGACAGAATGAAAAACTGTTTTTT. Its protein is CASSLVPRQNEKLFF.

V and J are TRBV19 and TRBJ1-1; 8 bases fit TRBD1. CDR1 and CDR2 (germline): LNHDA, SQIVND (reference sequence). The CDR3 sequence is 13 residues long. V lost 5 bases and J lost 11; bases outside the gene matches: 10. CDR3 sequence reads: CASSPFDRGKAFF. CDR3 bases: TGTGCCAGTAGTCCCTTCGACAGGGGAAAGGCTTTCTTT.

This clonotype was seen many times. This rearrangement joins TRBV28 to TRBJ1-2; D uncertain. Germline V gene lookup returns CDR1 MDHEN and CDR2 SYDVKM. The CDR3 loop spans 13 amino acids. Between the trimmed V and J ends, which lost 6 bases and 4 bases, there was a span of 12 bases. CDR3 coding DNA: TGTGCCAGCAGCCCACGGCCCGGCTATGGCTACACCTTC. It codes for CASSPRPGYGYTF.

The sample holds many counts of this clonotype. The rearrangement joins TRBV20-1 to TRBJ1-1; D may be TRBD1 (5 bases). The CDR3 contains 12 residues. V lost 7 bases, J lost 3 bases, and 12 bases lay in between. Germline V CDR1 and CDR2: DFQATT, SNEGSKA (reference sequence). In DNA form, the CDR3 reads TGCAGTGTCGGGGAGGGGTACACTGAAGCTTTCTTT. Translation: CSVGEGYTEAFF.

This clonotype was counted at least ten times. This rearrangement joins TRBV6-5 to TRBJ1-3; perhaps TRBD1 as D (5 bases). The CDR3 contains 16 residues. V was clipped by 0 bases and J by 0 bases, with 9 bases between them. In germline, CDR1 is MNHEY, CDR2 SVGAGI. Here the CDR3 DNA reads TGTGCCAGCAGTTACTCTGGGACGACCTCTGGAAACACCATATATTTT. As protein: CASSYSGTTSGNTIYF.

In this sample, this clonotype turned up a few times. The CDR3 DNA reads as TGCAGTGCTAGACCCGGGGACAGGGTGGATCCTGAAGCTTTCTTT. This sequence encodes CSARPGDRVDPEAFF. V usage is TRBV20-1 and J usage is TRBJ1-1, with TRBD1 matching over 9 bases. J gave up 6 bases and V 2 bases, and 10 bases lay outside the gene matches. The germline V gene encodes CDR1 DFQATT and CDR2 SNEGSKA (reference sequence). The CDR3 is made up of 15 amino acids.

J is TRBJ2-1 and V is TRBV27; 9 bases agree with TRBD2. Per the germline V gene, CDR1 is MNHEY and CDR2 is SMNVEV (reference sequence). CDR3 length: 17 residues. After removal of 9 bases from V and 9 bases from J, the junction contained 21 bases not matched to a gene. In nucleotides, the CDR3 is TGTGCCAGTGGGCGGATAGCGGGAGCCCCAAACCCACCTGAGCAGTTCTTC. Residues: CASGRIAGAPNPPEQFF.

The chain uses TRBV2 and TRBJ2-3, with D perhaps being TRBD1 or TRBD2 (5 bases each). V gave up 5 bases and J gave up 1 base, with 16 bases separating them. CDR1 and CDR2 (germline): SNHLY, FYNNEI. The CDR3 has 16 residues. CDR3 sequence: CASSRTRDGRTDTQYF. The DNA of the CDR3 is TGTGCCAGCAGTCGTACCCGGGACGGGCGCACAGATACGCAGTATTTT.

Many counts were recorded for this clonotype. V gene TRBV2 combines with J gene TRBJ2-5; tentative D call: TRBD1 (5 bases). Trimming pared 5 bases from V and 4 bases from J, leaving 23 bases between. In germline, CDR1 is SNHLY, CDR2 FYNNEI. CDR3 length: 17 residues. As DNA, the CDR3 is TGTGCCAGCAGTCTCAGGGAAGGGGCCATGATGGGAGAGACCCAGTACTTC. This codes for CASSLREGAMMGETQYF.

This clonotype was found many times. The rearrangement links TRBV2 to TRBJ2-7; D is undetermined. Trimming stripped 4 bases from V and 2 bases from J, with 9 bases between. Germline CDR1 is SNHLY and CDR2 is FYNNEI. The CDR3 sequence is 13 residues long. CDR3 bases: TGTGCCAGCAGTGGGACGCAGACCTACGAGCAGTACTTC. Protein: CASSGTQTYEQYF.

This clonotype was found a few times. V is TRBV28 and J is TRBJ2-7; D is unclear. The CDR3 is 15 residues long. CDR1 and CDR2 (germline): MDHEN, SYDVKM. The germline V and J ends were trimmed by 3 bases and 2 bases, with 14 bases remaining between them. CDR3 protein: CASSFGERTAYEQYF. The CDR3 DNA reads TGTGCCAGCAGTTTTGGGGAACGCACGGCCTACGAGCAGTACTTC.

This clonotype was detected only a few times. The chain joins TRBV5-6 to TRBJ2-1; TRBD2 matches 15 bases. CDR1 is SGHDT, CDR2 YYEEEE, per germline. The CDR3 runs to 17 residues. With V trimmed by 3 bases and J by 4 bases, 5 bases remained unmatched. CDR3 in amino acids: CASSWGLAGGRYNEQFF. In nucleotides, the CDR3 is TGTGCCAGCAGCTGGGGACTAGCGGGAGGCCGTTACAATGAGCAGTTCTTC.

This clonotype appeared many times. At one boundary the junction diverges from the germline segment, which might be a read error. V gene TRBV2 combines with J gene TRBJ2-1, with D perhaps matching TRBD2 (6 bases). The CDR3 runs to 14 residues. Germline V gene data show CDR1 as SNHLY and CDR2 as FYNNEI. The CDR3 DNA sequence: TGTGCCAGCAGTGAAGTGGGACTCTCCAATGAACAGTTCTTC. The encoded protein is CASSEVGLSNEQFF.

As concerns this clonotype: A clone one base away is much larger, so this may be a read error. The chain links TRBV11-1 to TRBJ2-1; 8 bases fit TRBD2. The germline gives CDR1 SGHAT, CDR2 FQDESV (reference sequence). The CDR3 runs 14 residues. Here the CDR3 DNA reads TGTGCCGGCAGCTTAAGCGGGAGTAATAATGAGCAGTTCTTC. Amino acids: CAGSLSGSNNEQFF.

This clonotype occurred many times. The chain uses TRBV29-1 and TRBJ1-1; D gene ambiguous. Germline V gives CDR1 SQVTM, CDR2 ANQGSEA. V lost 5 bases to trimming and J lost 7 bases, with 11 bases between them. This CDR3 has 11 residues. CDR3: CSVQRGIEAFF. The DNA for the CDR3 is TGCAGCGTTCAACGGGGTATTGAAGCTTTCTTT.

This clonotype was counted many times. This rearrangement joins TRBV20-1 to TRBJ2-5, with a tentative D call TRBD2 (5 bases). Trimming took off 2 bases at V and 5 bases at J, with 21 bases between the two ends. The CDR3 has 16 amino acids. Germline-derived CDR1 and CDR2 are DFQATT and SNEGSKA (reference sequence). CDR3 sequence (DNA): TGCAGTGCTAGAAAGTCATCGGGATGGATGAAGGAGACCCAGTACTTC. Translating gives CSARKSSGWMKETQYF.

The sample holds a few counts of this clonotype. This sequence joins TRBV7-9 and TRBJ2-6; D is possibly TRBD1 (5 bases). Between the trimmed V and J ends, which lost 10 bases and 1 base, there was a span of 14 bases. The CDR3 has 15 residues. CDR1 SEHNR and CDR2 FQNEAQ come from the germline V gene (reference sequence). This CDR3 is CANGQGESGANVLTF. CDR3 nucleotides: TGTGCCAACGGACAAGGGGAATCTGGGGCCAACGTCCTGACTTTC.